This T cell receptor (beta chain) was sequenced in a study of CD8 T cells in ankylosing spondylitis. TCRdb processed the 5' RACE reads anew with MiXCR; each CDR3 protein has one entry. The sample comprises about 220,000 distinct CDR3 sequences, about 10% of which are singletons, and less than 25% rests with the top ten. This clonotype was seen many times. The germline V gene has CDR1 SGHRS and CDR2 YFSETQ. The V and J ends lost 3 bases and 4 bases respectively, with 20 bases between them. The CDR3 sequence is 18 residues long. What was sequenced was blood, either unsorted or a sorted T cell fraction (not recorded which). The TCR sequence derives from a male donor with ankylosing spondylitis or in good health (not recorded which). The genes are TRBV5-1 and TRBJ2-6, with D unresolved. CDR3 region: CASSSSLDGSSGANVLTF. CDR3 nucleotide sequence: TGCGCCAGCAGCTCCAGTCTAGACGGTTCGAGCGGGGCCAACGTCCTGACTTTC.